The sequence of this T cell receptor beta chain was determined in a study of CD8 T cells in cerebrospinal fluid in Alzheimer's disease (dated by TCRdb to 2019 to 2021). Regarding the complete study: To assess CSF T cell clonal expansion, the study used two single-cell approaches: plate-based nested PCR sequencing and droplet-based sequencing. This study tested whether clonally expanded T cells could be found in cerebrospinal fluid from healthy elderly individuals and from patients with neurodegenerative disease. The droplet-based CSF comparison of patients and controls included roughly nine healthy controls (almost 11,000 cells) and roughly nine patients with MCI or Alzheimer's disease (around 9,900 cells). The CSF gene-expression analysis, which included patients with Parkinson's disease, covered a total of 20 to 25 samples.

Receptors were amplified or captured by 10x single-cell sequencing. 10X Genomics single-cell V(D)J and 5' gene-expression libraries were used to profile CSF cells. CSF single-cell TCR libraries were sequenced on an Illumina NextSeq550. The authors processed their data as follows. After V(D)J reads were mapped to the vdj-GRCh38 alts ensemble 2.0.0 reference, the Cell Ranger vdj pipeline was used to analyse the reads. Clonotypes were defined as cell barcodes sharing the same set of productive CDR3 nucleotide sequences. To link clonality with transcriptional profiles, clonotype information was incorporated into Seurat v3.0 gene-expression metadata. Exclusion was applied to CSF cells with more than 1,800 genes, more than 7,500 UMIs or more than 10% mitochondrial reads. To find TCRs with known antigen specificity, CDR3-beta sequences were matched against VDJdb. Clone sharing was examined by network analysis using the R package qgraph, in which only TCRs with complete alpha and beta chains were included. TCRdb reprocessed the reads, and each CDR3 protein sequence is entered once, without DNA. TCRdb's processing, not the authors' own work, is the source of the V and J calls. This sample's listing comprises hundreds of distinct CDR3 sequences. The ten largest clones take up 15% to 25% of the sample.

Every participant was in good physical condition and had no acute infectious disease. For droplet-based sequencing, live CSF cells were sorted using a live/dead marker. CSF was obtained by lumbar puncture, and immune cells were pelleted by centrifugation at 300g. CSF samples were inspected for red blood cells, and any blood-contaminated sample was excluded. CSF cells were cryopreserved by placing the cells in freezing medium, freezing the cells overnight at -80 degrees C, and then storing the cells in liquid nitrogen. CSF samples were stored for less than seven months before analysis. No count is recorded, though its frequency marks this clonotype as large (0.1 to 1%). Its target antigen remains unknown. The CDR3, from cysteine to phenylalanine, totals 15 residues. There is no recorded DNA. General study outcomes and caveats: When data were pooled, most of the 6 Alzheimer's patients but only 1 of 10 healthy subjects had a highly expanded clone, defined as at least 3% of TCRs. The overall clonality comparison included only samples with detectable clones (about 11 healthy, 5 MCI, 5 AD, 6 PD). The EBV-specific clones were neither the most highly expanded clones nor enriched among patients. A higher percentage of TCRs was made up by the largest CSF clone in patients with MCI or Alzheimer's disease than in controls. The authors cautioned that detecting EBV-specific TCRs in CSF does not establish a causal link between EBV and Alzheimer's disease.

The receptor's source is a human donor in good health. Rearrangement joined TRBV12-3 or TRBV12-4 to TRBJ2-1; TCRdb calls TRBD1, which cannot be checked without DNA. Sequencing was done on a sample of cerebrospinal fluid. The CDR3 has the sequence CASSSDRGPLNEQFF.